The clone carrying this T cell receptor beta chain was seen a few times. Its antigen is unknown. Deletions cut 0 bases from V and 2 bases from J, with 9 bases between. CDR1 is SGHDT, CDR2 YYEEEE, per germline. The CDR3 is 14 amino acids. This sample was taken from a study of T cells in Graves' hyperthyroidism and ophthalmopathy. Study-wide findings and caveats: Researchers found most expanded thyroid clonotypes above 0.001 in blood as well. Ophthalmopathy got predicted by the model a median approximately six months before its onset.

TCR beta CDR3 regions were amplified from RNA transcripts. HTBI primers were used for first-round RT-PCR of the TCR CDR3. One entry per CDR3 protein results from TCRdb running MiXCR on the multiplex PCR reads. In the table there are a few hundred thousand distinct CDR3 sequences, around a sixth of which are singletons. The receptor was isolated from a woman younger than 30 with Graves' hyperthyroidism. The V and J genes are TRBV5-6 and TRBJ2-7; D uncertain. Sequencing was done on a sample of blood. For the CDR3, the DNA is TGTGCCAGCAGCTTGGCGGAGTCTCCCTACGAGCAGTACTTC. Encoded protein: CASSLAESPYEQYF. Filled out from reference TRBV5-6 and TRBJ2-7, the complete variable domain reads DAGVTQSPTHLIKTRGQQVTLRCSPKSGHDTVSWYQQALGQGPQFIFQYYEEEERQRGNFPDRFSGHQFPNYSSELNVNALLLGDSALYLCASSLAESPYEQYFGPGTRLTVT.